This T cell receptor beta chain was documented in a study of cytomegalovirus exposure and HLA in healthy donors. Study-level findings and limits: Later analysis identified a missense DCLRE1C variant that was linked to TCR beta V- and J-gene trimming. Excluded: some indistinguishable V segments such as TRBV6-2 and TRBV6-3.

PCR used 60 Vbeta primers and 13 Jbeta primers. Produced via immunoSEQ multiplex PCR; TCRdb's table is partial and in-frame only. The table records more than 200,000 clones, around 79% of them present only once. In regard to this clone: What it binds is unknown.

V shed 2 bases and J 3 bases; nucleotides not matched to a gene: 8. The CDR3 is made up of 16 amino acids. Germline CDR1 MGHRA, CDR2 YSYEKL. The source material was PBMCs. The V and J genes are TRBV4-1 and TRBJ2-7; 9 positions agree with TRBD2. This receptor was identified in a male donor in good health and CMV-seronegative. The chain's CDR3 is CASSQHLTSGNYEQYF. The DNA for the CDR3 is TGCGCCAGCAGCCAACACTTGACTAGCGGTAACTACGAGCAGTACTTC.